The 22 T cell receptor beta chains presented below share a single source sample, sequenced in a study of vaccination and CD4 T cells after COVID-19. Antigen specificity for these receptors is unknown. CD4+ T cells that had been cultured provided DNA sequenced with the Oncomine TCR Beta short-read assay. Using its own MiXCR run on the PCR reads, TCRdb lists one record per CDR3 protein. The table records about 6,200 distinct CDR3 sequences, roughly 32% of them present only once. Treatment in this sample: roughly 11-day PBMC culture with coronavirus spike peptide pools or control peptides (ViraFEST assay). This specimen was CD4+ T cells from blood, cultured in vitro, taken after SARS-CoV-2 vaccination. These receptor sequences come from a human donor who had recovered from COVID-19.

This clonotype showed up just a few times. The rearrangement joins TRBV7-2 to TRBJ1-2; no definite D call. CDR1 is SGHTA and CDR2 is FQGNSA in the germline V gene. CDR3 length: 15 amino acids. The V end was cut by 4 bases, the J end by 3 bases, with 15 bases between. This CDR3 reads CASSYTPEGDYGYTF. CDR3 in DNA: TGTGCCAGCAGCTACACCCCAGAGGGAGACTATGGCTACACCTTC.

The chain recombines TRBV12-3 or TRBV12-4 with TRBJ1-2; 7 bases align to TRBD1. There are 12 residues in the CDR3. V dropped 3 bases and J dropped 7; count of bases not matched to a gene: 2. CDR3 nucleotide sequence: TGTGCCAGCAGTTTCGGGACAGTTGGCTACACCTTC. Its protein is CASSFGTVGYTF.

There are a few counts of this clonotype. The chain uses TRBV4-2 and TRBJ1-1; TRBD1 is a possible D gene (6 bases). CDR3 length: 12 residues. Trimming removed 4 bases at V and 5 bases at J, with 8 bases between. Per the germline V gene, CDR1 is LGHNA and CDR2 is YNFKEQ. The CDR3, as DNA: TGTGCCAGCAGCCCAACAGGGACTGAAGCTTTCTTT. It codes for CASSPTGTEAFF.

J is TRBJ2-7 and V is TRBV5-4, with 9 bases that match TRBD2. Germline lookup yields CDR1 SGHNT and CDR2 YYREEE (reference sequence). Trimming took 1 base from V and 6 from J; bases not matched to a gene: 5. This CDR3 is 14 amino acids long. The CDR3 loop reads CASSLSSGALEQYF. For the CDR3, the DNA is TGTGCCAGCAGCTTGTCTAGCGGGGCTCTCGAGCAGTACTTC.

This chain uses TRBV19 with TRBJ2-5; 7 positions agree with TRBD2. Unmatched junction bases numbered 4, after V lost 4 bases and J lost 5 bases. The germline V gene encodes CDR1 LNHDA and CDR2 SQIVND (reference sequence). The CDR3 length is 13 residues. The CDR3 protein is CASSKLASETQYF. In DNA form, the CDR3 reads TGTGCCAGTAGTAAACTAGCGTCGGAGACCCAGTACTTC.

The chain recombines TRBV7-8 with TRBJ2-5; no clear D. CDR1 is SGHVS, CDR2 FQNEAQ, per germline. The CDR3 sequence is 12 residues long. The germline V and J ends were trimmed by 2 bases and 6 bases, with 7 bases remaining between them. The CDR3 region is CASSLFQKTQYF. The CDR3 DNA is TGTGCCAGCAGCTTATTTCAAAAGACCCAGTACTTC.

By share, this clonotype counts as medium-sized. The chain uses TRBV25-1 and TRBJ2-5; 8 positions match TRBD1. Germline CDR1 and CDR2: MGHDK and SYGVNS. This CDR3 contains 15 residues. With V trimmed by 6 bases and J by 5 bases, 11 bases remained unmatched. DNA of the CDR3: TGTGCCAGCAGCCAGGGGGCAGGCATTAAGGAGACCCAGTACTTC. This encodes CASSQGAGIKETQYF.

This rearrangement joins TRBV20-1 to TRBJ2-7; D is perhaps TRBD1 or TRBD2 (6 bases each). The CDR3 totals 15 residues. Trimming took off 3 bases at V and 5 bases at J, with 20 bases between the two ends. Germline V lookup: CDR1 DFQATT, CDR2 SNEGSKA (reference sequence). This chain's CDR3 is CSARQQGPGGNEQYF. DNA for the CDR3: TGCAGTGCTAGGCAACAGGGACCCGGCGGGAACGAGCAGTACTTC.

The chain couples TRBV20-1 to TRBJ2-7, with D possibly being TRBD1 (5 bases). This CDR3 contains 13 residues. V was clipped by 2 bases and J by 0 bases, with 8 bases between them. CDR1 is DFQATT, CDR2 SNEGSKA, per germline (reference sequence). Here the CDR3 reads CSARPGHSYEQYF. The CDR3 DNA reads as TGCAGTGCTAGACCTGGACACTCCTACGAGCAGTACTTC.

The rearrangement uses TRBV11-3 and TRBJ1-2, with unresolved D. The germline gives CDR1 SGHNT, CDR2 YENEEA. This CDR3 has 13 residues. V was shortened by 2 bases and J by 8 bases, with 12 bases between the two germline ends. The CDR3 is CASSLYGARGYTF. The CDR3 bases are TGTGCCAGCAGCTTATACGGAGCCCGCGGCTACACCTTC. The full variable domain, with the rest looked up from reference TRBV11-3 and TRBJ1-2, is EAGVVQSPRYKIIEKKQPVAFWCNPISGHNTLYWYLQNLGQGPELLIRYENEEAVDDSQLPKDRFSAERLKGVDSTLKIQPAELGDSAVYLCASSLYGARGYTFGSGTRLTVV.

The rearrangement uses TRBV20-1 and TRBJ2-7; either TRBD1 or TRBD2 may supply D (5 bases each). CDR1 and CDR2 from the germline V gene are DFQATT and SNEGSKA (reference sequence). The CDR3 spans 14 residues. The CDR3 DNA follows: TGCAGCGTACGTGGGACCGAGGGGACGGGGGAGCAGTACTTC. It yields the protein CSVRGTEGTGEQYF.

This clonotype was counted only a few times. J is TRBJ1-1 and V is TRBV20-1; 7 bases are shared with TRBD1. The length of the CDR3 is 13 residues. Trimming at V came to 4 bases and at J to 8 bases, leaving 10 bases not matched to a gene. CDR1 is DFQATT, CDR2 SNEGSKA, per germline (reference sequence). CDR3 DNA sequence: TGCAGTGCTAAGCGACAGGGAGGGGTCGAAGCTTTCTTT. Translation gives CSAKRQGGVEAFF.

In regard to this clonotype: A read error may produce the germline difference seen at one junction end. This sequence joins TRBV7-9 and TRBJ2-7; weak D call: TRBD2 (5 bases). Germline-derived CDR1 and CDR2 are SEHNR and FQNEAQ (reference sequence). The CDR3 length is 15 residues. The CDR3 loop is CASSSPGRLSSEQYF. The CDR3 DNA follows: TGTGCCAGCAGCTCACCGGGAAGACTATCCTCCGAGCAGTACTTC.

This chain connects TRBV11-3 to TRBJ1-1, with TRBD1 as a possible D gene (6 bases). Trimming stripped 2 bases from V and 1 base from J, with 8 bases between. CDR1 and CDR2 from the germline V gene are SGHNT and YENEEA. CDR3 size: 14 residues. The CDR3 coding sequence is TGTGCCAGCAGCTTACAGGGGCCGAACACTGAAGCTTTCTTT. Translating it yields CASSLQGPNTEAFF.

The V and J genes are TRBV24-1 and TRBJ2-7; 8 bases align to TRBD2. V trimming: 7 bases; J trimming: 3 bases; junction bases outside the gene matches: 4. Germline values: CDR1 KGHDR, CDR2 SFDVKD. The CDR3 runs 13 residues. CDR3 DNA sequence: TGTGCCACCAGCCGGGAGGGCCGCTACGAGCAGTACTTC. Translating gives CATSREGRYEQYF.

This clonotype was counted a single time. An end of the junction does not agree with germline; a read error may underlie this. This chain joins TRBV7-9 and TRBJ2-5; D unresolved. The CDR3 length is 12 residues. Germline CDR1 SEHNR, CDR2 FQNEAQ (reference sequence). The CDR3 region is CASSQWSETRYF. The CDR3 DNA is TGTGCCAGCAGCCAATGGTCAGAGACCCGGTACTTC.

This chain uses TRBV24-1 with TRBJ2-3; 7 bases fit TRBD2. CDR1 and CDR2 from the germline V gene are KGHDR and SFDVKD. V dropped 7 bases and J dropped 1; count of bases not matched to a gene: 7. This CDR3 is 15 amino acids long. CDR3 sequence reads: CATSRLSGGTDTQYF. CDR3 nucleotides: TGTGCCACCAGCCGACTAAGCGGGGGCACAGATACGCAGTATTTT.

This clonotype has more than one count but fewer than ten. The gene calls are TRBV28 and TRBJ2-5, with D uncertain. The CDR3 is made up of 12 amino acids. Per the germline V gene, CDR1 is MDHEN and CDR2 is SYDVKM. The ends were cut back, 1 base at V and 5 bases at J, with 5 bases in the middle. CDR3 sequence reads: CASSLLRETQYF. The DNA of the CDR3 is TGTGCCAGCAGTTTATTAAGGGAGACCCAGTACTTC.

The table lists this clonotype with a few counts. The V call is TRBV20-1, the J call TRBJ2-7; 9 nucleotides line up with TRBD2. The J segment lost 7 bases and the V segment lost 5 bases, leaving 15 bases of the junction unmatched. Germline CDR1 is DFQATT and CDR2 is SNEGSKA (reference sequence). The CDR3 extends over 15 amino acids. CDR3 amino acids: CSAQNSVAGVEEQYF. The CDR3, as DNA: TGCAGTGCTCAAAACTCCGTAGCGGGAGTAGAGGAGCAGTACTTC.

The chain joins TRBV11-2 to TRBJ2-7; 8 nucleotides line up with TRBD2. The V gene end was trimmed by 1 base and the J gene end by 5 bases; junction bases not matched to a gene: 7. This CDR3 is 15 amino acids long. Germline values: CDR1 SGHAT, CDR2 FQNNGV. DNA of the CDR3: TGTGCCAGCAGCTTAGCCCCAGCGGGAGTTCACGAGCAGTACTTC. Amino acids: CASSLAPAGVHEQYF.

This CDR3 reads CASSLSRPGGDPTDTQYF. The CDR3 DNA follows: TGTGCCAGCAGTTTATCCCGCCCGGGCGGGGACCCCACAGATACGCAGTATTTT. The chain employs TRBV27 and TRBJ2-3, with D perhaps matching TRBD2 (6 bases). This CDR3 contains 18 residues. Germline values: CDR1 MNHEY, CDR2 SMNVEV (reference sequence). V was trimmed by 0 bases and J by 2 bases, leaving 18 bases between them.

V is TRBV19 and J is TRBJ1-6; 8 bases are shared with TRBD1. Trimming cost V 3 bases and J 10 bases; bases outside gene matches: 8. The CDR3 is made up of 15 amino acids. CDR1 is LNHDA and CDR2 is SQIVND in the germline V gene (reference sequence). CDR3 in DNA: TGTGCCAGTAGTATTGCAGGGGGCGTAATATCACCCCTCCACTTT. Its translation: CASSIAGGVISPLHF.